These 16 T cell receptor beta chains were all obtained from the same sample, sequenced in a study of shared clonotypes between healthy human individuals. Naive CD8 cells lacked CD45RO and underwent positive selection for CCR7, leaving out terminally differentiated effector memory CD45RA+ cells. Libraries were prepared by immunoSEQ multiplex PCR; TCRdb keeps only in-frame clonotypes and omits some of them. Of 660,000 or so clones listed, approximately 96% were seen once; the top ten hold roughly 0.12%. The specimen was naive CD8+ T cells sorted from blood. The receptors shown here come from a woman younger than 45 in good health.

This clone was detected only once. The chain is built from TRBV11-2 and TRBJ2-7; tentatively, D is TRBD1 (6 bases). CDR1 is SGHAT and CDR2 is FQNNGV in the germline V gene. This CDR3 is built from 12 residues. Trimming took 5 bases from V and 6 from J, leaving 11 bases between them. The CDR3 protein is CASSITGPEQYF. As DNA, the CDR3 is TGTGCCAGCAGCATCACAGGGCCCGAGCAGTACTTC.

This chain joins TRBV13 and TRBJ1-1; 9 nucleotides align to TRBD1. Losses at the gene ends were 5 bases for V and 1 base for J; bases not matched to a gene: 8. CDR1 and CDR2 (germline): PRHDT, FYEKMQ (reference sequence). The length of the CDR3 is 16 residues. In DNA, the CDR3 is TGTGCCAGCAGCCACTCTGGACAGGGGAGGAACACTGAAGCTTTCTTT. Amino acid sequence: CASSHSGQGRNTEAFF.

Only one count was recorded for this clone. The sample carries other DNA sequences with the same CDR3. The chain recombines TRBV5-4 with TRBJ2-5; D is undetermined. CDR3 length: 12 residues. The germline V gene has CDR1 SGHNT and CDR2 YYREEE (reference sequence). V was pared by 4 bases and J by 5 bases, with 9 bases between. CDR3 in DNA: TGTGCCAGCAGCCCAGGTGGGGAGACCCAGTACTTC. Translated, it gives CASSPGGETQYF.

CDR3 DNA sequence: TGTGCCAGCACCCCCTGGACAGGAAGCAATCAGCCCCAGCATTTT. Encoded protein: CASTPWTGSNQPQHF. The genes are TRBV28 and TRBJ1-5; 7 bases fit TRBD1. CDR1 and CDR2 (germline): MDHEN, SYDVKM. The CDR3 length is 15 residues. Unmatched junction bases numbered 7, after V lost 7 bases and J lost 1 base.

This chain joins TRBV2 and TRBJ2-1; TRBD1 matches 7 bases. V lost 6 bases, J lost 5 bases, and 4 bases stayed unmatched. CDR3 length equals 13 residues. Germline V gives CDR1 SNHLY, CDR2 FYNNEI. For the CDR3, the DNA is TGTGCCAGCAGGCTGGACAGGAACAATGAGCAGTTCTTC. This sequence encodes CASRLDRNNEQFF.

The rearrangement uses TRBV5-4 and TRBJ1-1; 11 bases are shared with TRBD1. V trimming: 5 bases; J trimming: 11 bases; junction bases outside the gene matches: 11. From germline, CDR1 is SGHNT and CDR2 YYREEE (reference sequence). There are 14 residues in the CDR3. CDR3 protein: CASSMLPGQGVAFF. In nucleotides, the CDR3 is TGTGCCAGCAGTATGCTACCGGGACAGGGGGTGGCTTTCTTT.

The chain couples TRBV6-4 to TRBJ2-1, with TRBD2 identical over 13 bases. V shed 4 bases and J 0 bases; nucleotides not matched to a gene: 9. The germline gives CDR1 MRHNA, CDR2 SNTAGT. CDR3 size: 19 residues. In nucleotides, the CDR3 is TGTGCCAGCAGTGCTCGGGGACTAGCGGGATCGTCCTCCTACAATGAGCAGTTCTTC. Protein: CASSARGLAGSSSYNEQFF.

The chain employs TRBV19 and TRBJ2-1; D is uncertain. The length of the CDR3 is 11 residues. Germline V CDR1 and CDR2: LNHDA, SQIVND (reference sequence). Trimming pared 7 bases from V and 7 bases from J, leaving 8 bases between. In nucleotides, the CDR3 is TGTGCCAGTAAACATGGGAATGAGCAGTTCTTC. Amino acid sequence: CASKHGNEQFF.

This clone occurred once. The same CDR3 also results from other DNA sequences found in this sample. This chain connects TRBV13 to TRBJ2-7; no clear D. Germline V gives CDR1 PRHDT, CDR2 FYEKMQ (reference sequence). The CDR3 totals 11 residues. Trimming cost V 1 base and J 7 bases, with 5 bases left between them. CDR3 in DNA: TGTGCCAGCAGCTTAGTCGGGGAGCAGTACTTC. The encoded protein is CASSLVGEQYF.

The rearrangement links TRBV19 to TRBJ1-1; D gene unclear. CDR3 length: 15 residues. Germline V gene sequence: CDR1 LNHDA, CDR2 SQIVND (reference sequence). V gave up 3 bases and J gave up 1 base, with 12 bases separating them. The CDR3 reads CASSIWNRPNTEAFF. In nucleotides, the CDR3 is TGTGCCAGTAGTATCTGGAACAGACCGAACACTGAAGCTTTCTTT.

V gene TRBV30 combines with J gene TRBJ2-1, with D perhaps matching TRBD1 (5 bases). The length of the CDR3 is 14 residues. V lost 4 bases and J lost 1, with 11 bases in between. Germline-derived CDR1 and CDR2 are GTSNPN and SVGIG (reference sequence). The CDR3 here is CAWNQGISYNEQFF. The CDR3 bases are TGTGCCTGGAATCAGGGAATATCCTACAATGAGCAGTTCTTC.

J is TRBJ1-4 and V is TRBV4-1, with D maybe TRBD1 (6 bases). CDR1 is MGHRA, CDR2 YSYEKL, per germline. The CDR3 loop spans 14 amino acids. Deletions cut 7 bases from V and 0 bases from J, with 9 bases between. The CDR3 loop reads CASKQGATNEKLFF. CDR3 coding DNA: TGCGCCAGCAAACAGGGAGCAACTAATGAAAAACTGTTTTTT.

The chain recombines TRBV6-6 with TRBJ2-5; either TRBD1 or TRBD2 may fit D (6 bases each). The ends were cut back, 7 bases at V and 5 bases at J, with 20 bases in the middle. CDR3 length: 15 residues. The germline CDR1 and CDR2 sequences are MNHNY and SVGAGI (reference sequence). The CDR3 DNA reads TGTGCCAGCACCGGAGGGGGGCCCATAGGGGAGACCCAGTACTTC. Translation: CASTGGGPIGETQYF.

The chain carries TRBV5-8 and TRBJ1-1; unclear D gene. Germline CDR1 and CDR2: SGHTS and YDEGEE. This CDR3 is 13 amino acids long. V lost 0 bases to trimming and J lost 4 bases, with 7 bases between them. CDR3 residues: CASSLGVGTEAFF. The DNA of the CDR3 is TGTGCCAGCAGCTTGGGGGTGGGCACTGAAGCTTTCTTT.

The chain couples TRBV4-1 to TRBJ2-2; D ambiguous. V was trimmed by 0 bases and J by 4 bases, leaving 3 bases between them. Germline CDR1 is MGHRA and CDR2 is YSYEKL. The CDR3 runs to 13 residues. The CDR3 spells CASSQERTGELFF. CDR3 in DNA: TGCGCCAGCAGCCAAGAGCGCACCGGGGAGCTGTTTTTT.

The chain joins TRBV7-6 to TRBJ2-1; D may be TRBD1 or TRBD2 (5 bases each). Germline-derived CDR1 and CDR2 are SGHVS and FNYEAQ. This CDR3 comprises 15 residues. Trimming shortened V by 5 bases and J by 2 bases, and 13 bases separated the two germline ends. The CDR3 sequence is CASSLLGDTYNEQFF. As DNA, the CDR3 is TGTGCCAGCAGCCTACTGGGGGATACCTACAATGAGCAGTTCTTC.